This T cell receptor (delta chain) was sequenced during a study of delta chains in infants with herpesvirus infections (dated by TCRdb to the early 2020s). With regard to the full study: The study prospectively followed a Ugandan infant birth cohort from birth to characterize gammadelta T cell responses to primary cytomegalovirus (CMV) infection. A public fetal Vdelta1/Vgamma8 gammadelta TCR clonotype was searched for in infants infected with CMV after birth. Using PBMC, gammadelta TCRs were sequenced for more than 15 CMV-infected infants, one of whom was congenitally infected, and for 8 CMV-uninfected infants who had enough sample available. Infant blood samples fell into approximate age groups of 1.5, 4, 8 and 12 months. The previously published Belgian fetal and cord blood gammadelta TCR data were not generated in this cohort and were added only for comparison. General findings and caveats noted by the study authors: The public clonotype was detected only at the first time point after infection and was not found in uninfected infants or in infants infected after 120 days. In CMV-uninfected infants, the public clonotype might still be present but below the detection limit. The authors acknowledged a small sample size and a lack of race- or environment-matched controls, because almost all Ugandans acquire CMV before adulthood. Within Vdelta1 cells, the frequency of the public clonotype appeared to be inversely correlated with age at infection and to decay rapidly, seemingly not persisting past roughly two months. Of approximately 20 CMV-infected infants, several carried the public Vdelta1 clonotype: the congenitally infected infant plus three who were infected postnatally before 120 days of age.

The protocol used for the library was RT-PCR. To generate TCR cDNA, PBMC RNA underwent reverse transcription with SuperScript II using gamma-chain- and delta-chain-specific primers. After purification with AMPure XP beads, the cDNA was amplified and indexed with Illumina adapters using the Nextera XT Index Kit. Sequencing of the gammadelta TCR libraries was done on an Illumina MiSeq using a V2 300-cycle kit. From the authors' description of their analysis: Using MiXCR v2.1.12, CDR3 sequences were assembled, and reads were mapped onto D, J and V genes obtained from GenBank. Repertoire analyses of the CDR3 clonotypes were performed with VDJtools v1.2.1. Clonotypes were called again by TCRdb from the public reads via CATT, and duplicate nucleotide sequences were then merged into one entry. TCRdb, not the authors, supplied the V and J calls. The sample table shows over a thousand delta-chain clones, and around 28% are seen once. Jointly, the top ten make up approximately 9% of the sample.

According to the germline V gene, CDR1 reads GEAIGNYY and CDR2 reads EKD. After removal of 3 bases from V and 2 bases from J, the junction retains 6 bases not matched to a gene. The CDR3 covers 19 residues, taking in both the cysteine and the phenylalanine. Left in the record is the CDR3 DNA by itself, 57 bases read in frame from the first base. Pregnant women receiving prenatal care in Kampala, Uganda, were recruited, and the infants of these women were enrolled, with documentation of maternal HIV status required. Weekly visits were made to families, and infant clinical information, oral swabs and peripheral blood were collected beginning at 6 weeks of age and every 4 months thereafter. After blood was collected in heparin tubes, PBMC were isolated using Ficoll-Paque density gradient centrifugation and then cryopreserved. This clone is identified as medium-sized (0.01 to 0.1%). Its antigen is currently not known. No quality values exist for individual bases; no much larger clone is one base distant.

The sequencing used peripheral blood, collected at time point 1 of longitudinal follow-up. This sequence was found in a human donor who was a Ugandan infant, either HIV-exposed or HIV-unexposed (not recorded which). The V and J segments used are TRDV2 and TRDJ3; 13 nucleotides in the junction match TRDD3. The CDR3 reads CACDVLGDTATWDTRQMFF. The DNA reads as follows: TGTGCCTGTGACGTACTGGGGGATACGGCGACCTGGGACACCCGACAGATGTTTTTC.